A selection of T cell receptor beta chains follows, all from one sample in a study of T cell repertoires in ileal Crohn's disease. Data came from immunoSEQ multiplex PCR; TCRdb stores just in-frame clones and leaves some out. Of 8,000 or so clones in the sample, 65% to 90% are singletons; the top ten hold 11%. Specimen: ileal tissue. The receptors were sampled from an adult with Crohn's disease. Both conserved end residues are part of each CDR3. A D gene is named only where the DNA matches it firmly. The listing skips clone size in some rows; elsewhere it reads once, few, many or a size class.

v_gene	abundance	j_gene	d_gene	CDR3nt	CDR3aa
TRBV15	.	TRBJ2-6	TRBD1	TGTGCCACCAGCAGCCCGGGACAGGGTGACGGGGCCAACGTCCTGACTTTC	CATSSPGQGDGANVLTF
TRBV11-3	.	TRBJ2-7	.	TGTGCCAGCAGCTCGCAGGGTGGGGTGGCCGAGCAGTACTTC	CASSSQGGVAEQYF
TRBV18	.	TRBJ1-5	TRBD1	TGTGCCAGCTCACCGGGACAGGGGAGAATGCCCCAGCATTTT	CASSPGQGRMPQHF
TRBV28	.	TRBJ2-4	TRBD1	TGTGCCAGCACTCAACTCCCGGGACAGCTAGCCAAAAACATTCAGTACTTC	CASTQLPGQLAKNIQYF
TRBV18	.	TRBJ2-1	.	TGTGCCAGCTCACCCCTTGCGATCACCAGAGATGAGCAGTTCTTC	CASSPLAITRDEQFF
TRBV23-1	.	TRBJ1-2	.	TGCGCCAGCAGTCAAGGCAGGGGAGAAATGGGATATGGCTACACCTTC	CASSQGRGEMGYGYTF
TRBV6-1	few	TRBJ2-1	.	TGTGCCAGCAGTGAAGCGATTCGGCGAAGGGCTATAGTCGGGAATGAGCAGTTCTTC	CASSEAIRRRAIVGNEQFF
TRBV7-9	once	TRBJ1-2	TRBD1	TGTGCCAGCAGCTTAGTGGGTGACAGGGTAAAGGGCTACACCTTC	CASSLVGDRVKGYTF
TRBV7-6	.	TRBJ2-3	.	TGTGCCAGCAGCTTTGGGGGATTAGATACGCAGTATTTT	CASSFGGLDTQYF
TRBV30	.	TRBJ1-1	.	TGTGCCTGGCGAGTAAAGGGCACTAACACTGAAGCTTTCTTT	CAWRVKGTNTEAFF
TRBV5-1	few	TRBJ1-3	TRBD1	TGCGCCAGCAGCTCCGGGACAGATGGAAACACCATATATTTT	CASSSGTDGNTIYF
TRBV2	.	TRBJ1-3	TRBD1	TGTGCCAGCAGAGAATATGGGACAGGGCTAATTGGAAACACCATATATTTT	CASREYGTGLIGNTIYF
TRBV19	.	TRBJ1-5	TRBD1	TGTGCCAGTAGTAAGACAGGGGCGGGCAATCAGCCCCAGCATTTT	CASSKTGAGNQPQHF